The rows below give T cell receptor beta chains drawn from one sample of a study of CD8 T cells in Susac syndrome. MiXCR, applied by TCRdb to the immunoSEQ multiplex PCR reads, yields one record per CDR3 protein. The table lists approximately 180,000 distinct CDR3 sequences, 85% to 95% of them singletons, with approximately 0.099% in the top ten. Sequenced: CD4+ T cells from PBMCs. All receptors come from a human donor with Susac syndrome. CDR3s include the opening cysteine and the closing phenylalanine or tryptophan. Clone sizes are given selectively: once, few, many, or a class where the clone is expanded.

CDR3 protein	clone size	V gene	J gene
CSALGVAGNTIYF	NA	TRBV20-1	TRBJ1-3
CASSLVQRNPQETQYF	NA	TRBV7-9	TRBJ2-5
CASSRSGQGGSGELFF	NA	TRBV18	TRBJ2-2
CASSLAGTVSSYEQYF	NA	TRBV6-2/TRBV6-3	TRBJ2-7
CASSTSWDGYTEAFF	NA	TRBV5-1	TRBJ1-1
CASRYGVRGTSEAFF	NA	TRBV4-1	TRBJ1-1
CASSLGSPNTEAFF	few	TRBV7-9	TRBJ1-1
CASRGAVDTQYF	NA	TRBV11-2	TRBJ2-3
CASSQGLAGGDQETQYF	NA	TRBV4-2	TRBJ2-5
CASSPPKGRVSYNEQFF	NA	TRBV18	TRBJ2-1
CASSDTLNSPLHF	NA	TRBV2	TRBJ1-6
CASRQTEAFF	NA	TRBV27	TRBJ1-1
CATLRGGTGGTNYGYTF	NA	TRBV10-3	TRBJ1-2
CASSLWKVITDTQYF	NA	TRBV7-9	TRBJ2-3
CATSRREGIPEAQHF	NA	TRBV15	TRBJ1-5
CSARDREFSTDTQYF	NA	TRBV29-1	TRBJ2-3
CSVGTGTSGYNEQFF	NA	TRBV29-1	TRBJ2-1
CASSQDLSSSRHEQYF	few	TRBV4-1	TRBJ2-7
CSAPTGSEAFF	NA	TRBV20-1	TRBJ1-1
CASSPSGERGGYTF	NA	TRBV18	TRBJ1-2
CASSFGIYGEKLFF	NA	TRBV5-1	TRBJ1-4
CASSLGASGTSTDTQYF	NA	TRBV6-5	TRBJ2-3
CASSVRGQNSGNTIYF	once	TRBV2	TRBJ1-3
CASSLGGTSGREQYF	NA	TRBV5-1	TRBJ2-7
CASRGLDRAELFF	NA	TRBV2	TRBJ2-2
CASSLGRDKQYF	NA	TRBV7-9	TRBJ2-7
CSARDRTRLAVYNEQFF	NA	TRBV20-1	TRBJ2-1
CSASDGLNQPQHF	NA	TRBV20-1	TRBJ1-5